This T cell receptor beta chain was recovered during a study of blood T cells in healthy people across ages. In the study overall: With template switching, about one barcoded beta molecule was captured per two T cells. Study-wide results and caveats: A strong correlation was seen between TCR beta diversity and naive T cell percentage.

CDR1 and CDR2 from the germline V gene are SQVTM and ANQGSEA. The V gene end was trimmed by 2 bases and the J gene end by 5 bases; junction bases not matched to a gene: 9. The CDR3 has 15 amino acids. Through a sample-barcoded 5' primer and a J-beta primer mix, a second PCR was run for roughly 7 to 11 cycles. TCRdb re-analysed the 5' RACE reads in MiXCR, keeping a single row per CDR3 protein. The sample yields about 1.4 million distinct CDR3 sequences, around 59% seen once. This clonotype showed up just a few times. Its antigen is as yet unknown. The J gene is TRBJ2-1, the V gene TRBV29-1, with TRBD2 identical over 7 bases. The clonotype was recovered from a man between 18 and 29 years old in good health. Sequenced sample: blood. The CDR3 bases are TGCAGCGTTGAAATGCGGCTAGCGGAGAACAATGAGCAGTTCTTC. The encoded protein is CSVEMRLAENNEQFF.